This T cell receptor beta chain was documented in a study of identical twins (dated by TCRdb to about 2016). With regard to the full study: To test whether fetal clonotypes persist, the study used deep sequencing on TCR alpha and beta repertoires from monozygotic twins, unrelated adults of various ages, and cord blood. Replicate twin experiments were performed at different times using different library preparation protocols to rule out contamination.

Library preparation used 5' RACE. Sequencing took place on an Illumina HiSeq 2000. Template switching introduced a universal primer binding site; the final cDNA contained a unique molecular identifier, enabling accurate counting of TCR cDNA molecules. First-strand cDNA for TCR alpha and beta chains was synthesized from specific primers in the conserved constant-segment region. To control for contamination, every cDNA library was double barcoded, receiving both a SMART-Mk sample barcode and Illumina barcodes. TruSeq adapter sequences, together with Illumina sample barcodes, were added in two successive PCR steps. TCR alpha and beta cDNA libraries were sequenced on the Illumina HiSeq platform with custom primers. Per the original workflow: MiGEC was used to process raw reads and extract unique molecular identifiers, and MiXCR was used to find CDR3 positions. For each individual, recombination models were inferred using an EM algorithm with the repgenHMM and IGoR tools. Shared clonotype analysis was performed with the tcR package in R, normalizing sharing by the product of cloneset sizes. Out-of-frame nonproductive sequences were analyzed to study raw recombination free of thymic and clonal selection effects. The raw public reads went through TCRdb reprocessing: fastp at Q25, MiXCR clone calling, in-frame beta chains kept. Each entry merges the rows of one CDR3 protein and shows their most common DNA and genes. V and J calls and clone size were set by TCRdb, not the authors. Present in this sample are 500,000 to 550,000 distinct CDR3 sequences, 22% of which were seen just once. The top ten clonotypes cover about 0.91% of the sample.

All donors were healthy Caucasians. Three pairs of female monozygotic twins, all aged roughly 18 to 30 years, made up the twin cohort. Positive isolation kits from Invitrogen were used to isolate CD4+ and CD8+ T cell populations. This clonotype turned up a few times. Its target antigen remains unknown. No clone much larger than this one lies a single base away; base qualities are absent. The germline V gene sets CDR1 to LGHNT and CDR2 to FRNRAP. V drops 5 bases and J drops 5 bases, leaving 9 bases in between. The CDR3, cysteine through phenylalanine, is 12 amino acids long. The read is trimmed to its CDR3 DNA, 36 bases read in frame from base 1. Findings and caveats that apply to the study as a whole: The excess sharing between twins in beta out-of-frame sequences was weaker because fewer shared sequences reduced the signal-to-noise ratio. In monozygotic twins, recombination models systematically underestimated out-of-frame TCR alpha sharing, but the models matched the sharing seen between unrelated individuals. Zero-insertion analyses could be partly confounded by invariant T cells such as MAIT and iNKT, though diverse VJ usage argued against such confounding for most clonotypes. Because the same donors could not be followed over many years, conclusions were based on cross-sectional statistical analysis. Fewer insertions were carried by abundant cord blood beta clonotypes, a similar but weaker trend appeared in young adult naive repertoires, and no such trend appeared in memory repertoires. Compared with coincidental sharing between unrelated individuals, an excess of low generation-probability sequences was observed among out-of-frame TCR alpha sequences shared between twins.

The data also belong to a second study, concerning T cells expressing NK-cell markers. Reported in the second study: TCR beta-chain repertoires were profiled in sorted CD3+CD56+NKG2C+, CD3+CD56+NKG2C- and CD3+CD56-NKG2C+ T-cell subsets from several donors. Among the eight sequenced donors, seven were HCMV-seropositive and one was HCMV-seronegative. In several experiments an anti-gammadeltaTCR antibody was added to restrict sorting to alphabetaTCR-expressing T cells. For about 6 donors, the dominant CD3+CD56+NKG2C+ clonotypes were among the top 10 CD8+ clonotypes and accounted for roughly 1.0-8% of CD8+ T cells. Those dominant clonotypes were again the most abundant among CD3+CD56-NKG2C+ cells in a handful of donors, at roughly 25-65%. Whether the expanded NKG2C-expressing T cell clones were specific for HCMV antigens remained unclear. All eight donors whose samples were sequenced were randomly selected healthy volunteers, three of them men and five women. To determine HCMV serostatus, a commercial ELISA kit was used to detect HCMV-specific IgG in serum. Reads were demultiplexed and grouped by UMI with MIGEC, and clonotypes were assembled and quantified with MiTCR. To exclude erroneous sequences, only TCR cDNA sequences supported by at least two reads were retained. Downstream repertoire analysis used the tcR package, and clonotypes were matched across fractions by CDR3 nucleotide sequence plus V segment. Antigen specificity was annotated against VDJdb with VDJmatch, allowing one amino acid substitution in CDR3.

Recombination connected TRBV12-5 to TRBJ2-5, with no confident D gene call. The sample taken for sequencing was CD4+ T cells sorted from blood. The sequence was collected from a woman aged 18-35 years in good health. In nucleotides, the sequence is TGTGCTAGTGGTCCCGTCGACGAGACCCAGTACTTC. It encodes CASGPVDETQYF.